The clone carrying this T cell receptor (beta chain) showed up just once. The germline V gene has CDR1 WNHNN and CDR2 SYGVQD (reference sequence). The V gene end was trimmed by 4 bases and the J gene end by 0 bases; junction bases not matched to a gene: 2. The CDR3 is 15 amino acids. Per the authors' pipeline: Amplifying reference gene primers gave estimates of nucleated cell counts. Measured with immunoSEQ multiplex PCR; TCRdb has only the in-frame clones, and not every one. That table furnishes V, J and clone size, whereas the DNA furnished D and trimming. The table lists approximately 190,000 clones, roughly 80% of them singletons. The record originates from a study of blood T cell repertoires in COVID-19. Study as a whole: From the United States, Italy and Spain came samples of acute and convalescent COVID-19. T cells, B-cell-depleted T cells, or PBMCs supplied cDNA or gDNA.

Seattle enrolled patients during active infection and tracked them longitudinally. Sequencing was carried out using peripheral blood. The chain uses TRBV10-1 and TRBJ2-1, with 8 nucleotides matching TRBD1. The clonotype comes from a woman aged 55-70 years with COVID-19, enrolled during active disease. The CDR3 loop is CASSGTGSSYNEQFF. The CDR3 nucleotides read TGCGCCAGCAGTGGGACAGGGAGCTCCTACAATGAGCAGTTCTTC.